This TCR beta chain was observed in a study of cytomegalovirus exposure and HLA in healthy donors. Germline V CDR1 and CDR2: SGHNT, YYREEE (reference sequence). There are 16 residues in the CDR3. The junction had 9 bases not matched to a gene; V was cut back by 4 bases and J by 4 bases. A word on this clone: Its specificity is not known.

PCR primers comprised 60 Vbeta and 13 Jbeta primers. Per the study methods: Roughly 80 million unique TCR beta chains, 8.5 million to 14 million shared, were counted in a later analysis. This table comes from immunoSEQ multiplex PCR, and its TCRdb copy is limited to in-frame clones, with some not included. That table is the source of V, J and clone size, and D and trimming were worked out from the DNA. The sample yields around 140,000 clones, approximately 80% seen once. Study-wide points: Among TCR beta chains of equal frequency, HLA-associated ones were more clonally expanded in a later analysis. It was likely that a cluster of highly shared sequence variants was a sequencing artifact. On later analysis, the bulk of CMV-associated TCR beta chains appeared to be HLA-restricted.

The TCR was taken from a male donor in good health and CMV-seronegative. The specimen sequenced was PBMCs. V and J are TRBV5-4 and TRBJ1-3, with TRBD1 matching over 9 bases. The CDR3 reads CASSLQDRGQGNTIYF. As DNA, the CDR3 is TGTGCCAGCAGCCTCCAGGACAGGGGTCAAGGAAACACCATATATTTT.